This T cell receptor (beta chain) was profiled in a study of T-cell reconstitution after alpha-beta-depleted transplantation in children. Unique molecular identifiers were incorporated into the prepared TCRbeta library. TCRdb re-analysed the PCR reads in MiXCR, keeping a single row per CDR3 protein. The sample lists a few hundred thousand distinct CDR3 sequences; approximately 9% were seen once. This clonotype was seen more than once but under ten times. Trimming took off 2 bases at V and 1 base at J, with 14 bases between the two ends. This CDR3 comprises 15 residues. Germline CDR1 reads DFQATT; CDR2 reads SNEGSKA (reference sequence).

V gene TRBV20-1 combines with J gene TRBJ2-5, with D tentatively TRBD2 (5 bases). The sequence was collected from a human donor who donated a stem cell graft to a child with acute lymphoblastic leukemia. Sequencing was performed on PBMCs from the stem cell graft donor, taken from the stem cell graft. CDR3 sequence: CSARPGSPLQETQYF. CDR3 bases: TGCAGTGCTAGACCGGGGTCCCCCCTCCAAGAGACCCAGTACTTC.